This is a list of T cell receptor beta chains from one sample in a study of regulatory T cells in long-lasting Graves disease. TCRdb re-called the multiplex PCR reads with MiXCR, one entry per CDR3 protein. The table records a few hundred thousand distinct CDR3 sequences, roughly 21% of them present only once. The starting material was peripheral blood mononuclear cells (PBMCs), obtained when the disease was refractory, from a patient treated with antithyroid drugs. The source of these receptors is a female donor with Graves disease. Both conserved end residues are part of each CDR3. D genes are given only for firm matches. Rows may omit the clone size; those that give it use once, few, many or a size class.

TRBJ2-7 | TRBD1 | TRBV20-1 | few | CSARVNRGVEKQYF | TGCAGTGCTAGGGTAAACAGGGGAGTGGAAAAGCAGTACTTC
TRBJ1-5 | . | TRBV28 | . | CASSLLSVLNQPQHF | TGTGCCAGCAGTTTGCTCTCTGTACTCAATCAGCCCCAGCATTTT
TRBJ2-3 | . | TRBV10-3 | few | CATPSRPEGREGTDTQYF | TGTGCCACCCCTTCCAGACCCGAGGGCAGGGAGGGCACAGATACGCAGTATTTT
TRBJ2-4 | TRBD1 | TRBV12-3/TRBV12-4 | . | CASSFPGQGMEAKNIQYF | TGTGCCAGCAGTTTTCCGGGACAGGGGATGGAGGCCAAAAACATTCAGTACTTC
TRBJ2-5 | TRBD2 | TRBV28 | many | CASSLGGRGETQYF | TGTGCCAGCAGTTTAGGAGGGAGGGGAGAGACCCAGTACTTC
TRBJ1-1 | . | TRBV6-5 | many | CASSYKGTTEAFF | TGTGCCAGCAGTTATAAAGGGACCACTGAAGCTTTCTTT
TRBJ2-1 | . | TRBV28 | few | CASSPPGANEQFF | TGTGCCAGCAGTCCGCCGGGGGCGAATGAGCAGTTCTTC
TRBJ2-7 | . | TRBV6-2/TRBV6-3 | few | CASRRGQTSYEQYF | TGTGCCAGCAGAAGAGGACAGACCTCCTACGAGCAGTACTTC
TRBJ2-7 | . | TRBV18 | . | CASSPEQFEQYF | TGTGCCAGCTCACCGGAACAGTTCGAGCAGTACTTC
TRBJ1-6 | . | TRBV4-1 | . | CASSQDPGQSSYNSPLHF | TGCGCCAGCAGCCAAGATCCGGGACAAAGCTCCTATAATTCACCCCTCCACTTT
TRBJ2-5 | . | TRBV9 | . | CASSPETSLETQYF | TGTGCCAGCAGCCCAGAGACTAGTTTGGAGACCCAGTACTTC
TRBJ1-4 | . | TRBV28 | . | CASSFGGGEKLFF | TGTGCCAGCAGTTTTGGAGGCGGTGAAAAACTGTTTTTT
TRBJ2-7 | . | TRBV28 | many | CASSSRVTKYEQYF | TGTGCCAGCAGTAGCAGGGTCACAAAGTACGAGCAGTACTTC
TRBJ1-1 | . | TRBV3-1 | many | CASSRELRRDTEAFF | TGTGCCAGCAGTCGAGAGCTCCGGAGAGACACTGAAGCTTTCTTT
TRBJ2-6 | . | TRBV24-1 | few | CATSEGAGANVLTF | TGTGCCACCAGTGAGGGGGCTGGGGCCAACGTCCTGACTTTC
TRBJ2-2 | TRBD1 | TRBV2 | once | CASSRDRALGTGELFF | TGTGCCAGCAGTAGGGACAGGGCCTTAGGCACCGGGGAGCTGTTTTTT
TRBJ2-7 | . | TRBV7-8 | many | CASSSGRLTYEQYF | TGTGCCAGCAGCTCGGGCCGTCTAACCTACGAGCAGTACTTC
TRBJ1-4 | . | TRBV28 | many | CASSLWRGAGDEKLFF | TGTGCCAGCAGTTTATGGAGGGGCGCGGGAGATGAAAAACTGTTTTTT
TRBJ2-7 | TRBD1 | TRBV7-2 | many | CASSPTDRVVNEQYF | TGTGCCAGCAGCCCAACCGACAGGGTTGTCAACGAGCAGTACTTC
TRBJ2-7 | TRBD1 | TRBV20-1 | few | CSARYSQGAGEQYF | TGCAGTGCCCGTTACTCTCAGGGGGCGGGCGAGCAGTACTTC